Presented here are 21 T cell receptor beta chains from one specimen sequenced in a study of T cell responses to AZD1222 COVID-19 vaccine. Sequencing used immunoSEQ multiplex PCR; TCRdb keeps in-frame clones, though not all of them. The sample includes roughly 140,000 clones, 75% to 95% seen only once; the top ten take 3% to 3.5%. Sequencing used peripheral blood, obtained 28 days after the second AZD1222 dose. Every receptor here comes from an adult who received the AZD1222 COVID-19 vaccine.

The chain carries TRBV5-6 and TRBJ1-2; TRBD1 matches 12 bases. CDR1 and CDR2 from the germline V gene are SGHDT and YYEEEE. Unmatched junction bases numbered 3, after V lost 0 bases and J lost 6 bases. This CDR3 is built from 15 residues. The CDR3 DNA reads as TGTGCCAGCAGCTTGGGCGGGACAGGGGGCCATGGCTACACCTTC. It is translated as CASSLGGTGGHGYTF.

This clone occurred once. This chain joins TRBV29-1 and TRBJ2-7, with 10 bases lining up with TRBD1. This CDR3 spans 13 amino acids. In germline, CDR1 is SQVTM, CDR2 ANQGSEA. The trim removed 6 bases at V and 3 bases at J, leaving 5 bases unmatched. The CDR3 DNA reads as TGCAGCGTCTCGTGGACAGGGGGCTACGAGCAGTACTTC. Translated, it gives CSVSWTGGYEQYF.

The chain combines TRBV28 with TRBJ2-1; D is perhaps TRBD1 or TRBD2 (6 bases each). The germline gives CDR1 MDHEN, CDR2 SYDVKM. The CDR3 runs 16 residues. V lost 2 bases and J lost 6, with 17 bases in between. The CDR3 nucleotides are TGTGCCAGCAGTTTAGCCAAGGGGGAGGTGGGCAATGAGCAGTTCTTC. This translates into CASSLAKGEVGNEQFF.

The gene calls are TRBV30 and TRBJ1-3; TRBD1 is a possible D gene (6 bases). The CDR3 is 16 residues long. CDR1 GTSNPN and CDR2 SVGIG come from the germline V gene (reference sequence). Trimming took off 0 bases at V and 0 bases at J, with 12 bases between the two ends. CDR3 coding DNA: TGTGCCTGGAGTGTTTACCCAGGGGACTCTGGAAACACCATATATTTT. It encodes CAWSVYPGDSGNTIYF.

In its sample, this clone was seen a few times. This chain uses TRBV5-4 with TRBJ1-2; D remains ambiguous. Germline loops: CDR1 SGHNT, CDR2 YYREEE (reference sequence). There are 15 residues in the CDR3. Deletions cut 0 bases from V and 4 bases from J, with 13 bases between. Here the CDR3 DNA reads TGTGCCAGCAGCTTGGACAGAAAGGGCGGCTATGGCTACACCTTC. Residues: CASSLDRKGGYGYTF.

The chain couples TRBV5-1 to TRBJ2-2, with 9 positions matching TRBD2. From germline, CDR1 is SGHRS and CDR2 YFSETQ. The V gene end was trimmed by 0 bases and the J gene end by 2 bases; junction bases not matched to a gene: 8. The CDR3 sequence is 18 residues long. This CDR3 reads CASSLARPGLANTGELFF. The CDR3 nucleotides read TGCGCCAGCAGCTTGGCCAGGCCGGGACTAGCTAACACCGGGGAGCTGTTTTTT. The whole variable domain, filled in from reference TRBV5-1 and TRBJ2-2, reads KAGVTQTPRYLIKTRGQQVTLSCSPISGHRSVSWYQQTPGQGLQFLFEYFSETQRNKGNFPGRFSGRQFSNSRSEMNVSTLELGDSALYLCASSLARPGLANTGELFFGEGSRLTVL.

In DNA form, the CDR3 reads TGTGCCAGCAGTTCCGTTGCAGGTGAGCAGTTCTTC. Translated, it gives CASSSVAGEQFF. The V gene is TRBV12-3 or TRBV12-4, the J gene TRBJ2-1, with D unclear. The V and J ends lost 4 bases and 9 bases respectively, with 10 bases between them. This CDR3 contains 12 residues.

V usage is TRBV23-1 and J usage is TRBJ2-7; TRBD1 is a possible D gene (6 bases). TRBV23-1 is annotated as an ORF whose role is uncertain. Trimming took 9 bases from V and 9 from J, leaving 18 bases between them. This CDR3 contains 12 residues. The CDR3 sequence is CARVGSTGLQYF. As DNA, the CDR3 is TGCGCCAGGGTGGGGAGTACAGGGTTGCAGTACTTC.

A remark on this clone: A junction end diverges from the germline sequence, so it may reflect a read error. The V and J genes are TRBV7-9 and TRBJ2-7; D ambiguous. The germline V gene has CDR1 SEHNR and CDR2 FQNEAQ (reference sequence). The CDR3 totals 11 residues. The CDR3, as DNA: TGTGCCAGCAGCTTAGGGTCTGCCCTGGGCTTC. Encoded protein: CASSLGSALGF.

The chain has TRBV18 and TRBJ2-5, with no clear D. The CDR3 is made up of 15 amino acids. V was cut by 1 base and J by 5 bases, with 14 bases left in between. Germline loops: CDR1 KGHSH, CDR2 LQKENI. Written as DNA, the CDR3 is TGTGCCAGCTCACCACGTGCCAGCCTTCGGGAGACCCAGTACTTC. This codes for CASSPRASLRETQYF.

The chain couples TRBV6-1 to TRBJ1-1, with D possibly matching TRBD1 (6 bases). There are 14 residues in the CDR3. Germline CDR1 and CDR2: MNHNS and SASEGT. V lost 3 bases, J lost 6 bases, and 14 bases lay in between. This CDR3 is CASSDTWGLSEAFF. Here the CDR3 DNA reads TGTGCCAGCAGTGACACATGGGGGCTGTCTGAAGCTTTCTTT.

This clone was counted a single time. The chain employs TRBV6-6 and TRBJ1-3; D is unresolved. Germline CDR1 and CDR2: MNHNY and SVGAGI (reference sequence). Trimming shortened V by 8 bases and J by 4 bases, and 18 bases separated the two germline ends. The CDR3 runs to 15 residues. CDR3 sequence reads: CASLLTTGSGNTIYF. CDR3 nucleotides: TGTGCCAGCCTTTTAACGACGGGGTCCGGAAACACCATATATTTT.

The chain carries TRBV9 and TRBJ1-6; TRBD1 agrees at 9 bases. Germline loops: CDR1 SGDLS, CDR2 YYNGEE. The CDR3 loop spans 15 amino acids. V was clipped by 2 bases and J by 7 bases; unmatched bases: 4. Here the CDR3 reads CASSVGQGVNSPLHF. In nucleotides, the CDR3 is TGTGCCAGCAGCGTGGGACAGGGAGTCAATTCACCCCTCCACTTT.

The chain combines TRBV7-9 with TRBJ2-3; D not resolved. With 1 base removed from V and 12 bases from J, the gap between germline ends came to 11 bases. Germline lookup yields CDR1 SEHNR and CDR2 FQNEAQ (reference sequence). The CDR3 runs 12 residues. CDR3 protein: CASSLDEVSQYF. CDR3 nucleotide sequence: TGTGCCAGCAGCTTAGACGAAGTTTCCCAGTATTTT. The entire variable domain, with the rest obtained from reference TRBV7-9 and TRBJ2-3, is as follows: DTGVSQNPRHKITKRGQNVTFRCDPISEHNRLYWYRQTLGQGPEFLTYFQNEAQLEKSRLLSDRFSAERPKGSFSTLEIQRTEQGDSAMYLCASSLDEVSQYFGPGTRLTVL.

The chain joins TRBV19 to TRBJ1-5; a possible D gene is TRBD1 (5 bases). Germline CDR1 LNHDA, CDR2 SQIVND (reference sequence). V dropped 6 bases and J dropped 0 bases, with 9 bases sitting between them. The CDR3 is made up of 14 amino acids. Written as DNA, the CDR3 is TGTGCCAGTAGCCAACAGGATAGCAATCAGCCCCAGCATTTT. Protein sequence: CASSQQDSNQPQHF.

The CDR3 sequence: CASSLGGLAEEQFF. Here the CDR3 DNA reads TGTGCCAGCAGCTTAGGAGGACTAGCGGAGGAGCAGTTCTTC. The chain carries TRBV7-2 and TRBJ2-1, with TRBD2 identical over 10 bases. Germline-derived CDR1 and CDR2 are SGHTA and FQGNSA. This CDR3 is built from 14 residues. V dropped 1 base and J dropped 10; count of bases not matched to a gene: 4. Filled out from reference TRBV7-2 and TRBJ2-1, the complete variable domain reads GAGVSQSPSNKVTEKGKDVELRCDPISGHTALYWYRQSLGQGLEFLIYFQGNSAPDKSGLPSDRFSAERTGGSVSTLTIQRTQQEDSAVYLCASSLGGLAEEQFFGPGTRLTVL.

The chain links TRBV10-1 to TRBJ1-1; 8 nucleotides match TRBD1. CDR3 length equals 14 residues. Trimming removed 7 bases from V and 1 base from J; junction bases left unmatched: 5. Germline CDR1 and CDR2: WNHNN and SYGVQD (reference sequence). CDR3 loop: CASTGTGPNTEAFF. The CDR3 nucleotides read TGCGCCAGCACCGGGACAGGCCCGAACACTGAAGCTTTCTTT.

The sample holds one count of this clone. The CDR3 DNA is TGTGCCAGCATCGGGGGAGGCTCTGGAAACACCATATATTTT. Protein sequence: CASIGGGSGNTIYF. The V gene is TRBV2, the J gene TRBJ1-3; a possible D gene is TRBD1 (5 bases). CDR1 and CDR2 from the germline V gene are SNHLY and FYNNEI. The CDR3 length is 14 residues. The V gene lost 7 bases and the J gene lost 0 bases, with 10 bases spanning the gap.

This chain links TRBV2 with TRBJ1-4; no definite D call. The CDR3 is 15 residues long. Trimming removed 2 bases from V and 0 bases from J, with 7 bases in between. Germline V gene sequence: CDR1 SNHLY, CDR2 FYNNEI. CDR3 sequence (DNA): TGTGCCAGCAGTGAATGGCTTTCAACTAATGAAAAACTGTTTTTT. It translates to CASSEWLSTNEKLFF.

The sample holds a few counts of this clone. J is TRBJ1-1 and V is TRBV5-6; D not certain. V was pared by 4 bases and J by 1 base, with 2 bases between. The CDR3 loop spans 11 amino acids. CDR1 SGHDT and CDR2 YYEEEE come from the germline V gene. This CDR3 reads CASSTNTEAFF. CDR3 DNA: TGTGCCAGCAGCACGAACACTGAAGCTTTCTTT.

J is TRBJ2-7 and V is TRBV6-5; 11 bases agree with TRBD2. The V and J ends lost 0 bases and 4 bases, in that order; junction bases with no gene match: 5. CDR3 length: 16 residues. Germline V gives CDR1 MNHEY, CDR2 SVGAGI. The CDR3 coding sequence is TGTGCCAGCAGTTACTCCACGACTAGCGGGACTTACGAGCAGTACTTC. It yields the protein CASSYSTTSGTYEQYF.